The text below deals with one T cell receptor beta chain. Its target antigen remains unknown. Base-call qualities are not available, and no considerably larger clone is one nucleotide away. Via the germline V gene, CDR1 is SGHTA and CDR2 FQGNSA. The junction shows trimming of 1 base on V and 3 bases on J, plus 10 bases between the germline ends. CDR3 length: 15 amino acids, cysteine to phenylalanine. The kept DNA is CDR3 alone, 45 bases in frame from the first base. What the time point label conveys for this sample: newly diagnosed GD, antithyroid drugs for less than 3 months. RNA was extracted from PBMCs in TRIzol for both TCR sequencing and RNA sequencing. The diagnosis of Graves' disease was made according to American Thyroid Association guidelines. Patients for the study were recruited at an endocrinology department in Xi'an, China. From each patient, 7.5 to 10 milliliters of peripheral blood was collected into an EDTA anticoagulant tube. Ficoll Paque Plus density gradient separation was used to isolate PBMCs, and no further T cell sorting was done. An Agilent 2100 Bioanalyzer and agarose gel were used to check RNA quality, and a NanoDrop 2000 was used to measure RNA concentration.

Libraries were constructed by multiplex PCR. These reads were obtained on an Illumina HiSeq 4000. iRepertoire HTBI primers and Arm-PCR amplification of CDR3 regions were used to construct TCR beta libraries. Before sequencing, the PCR products went through gel purification. Regarding the original processing steps: A total of fewer than 70 TRBV and some 13 TRBJ segments were identified across samples and were used for gene usage analysis of CDR3 amino acid clonotypes. Filtered high-quality paired reads were merged into contigs using COPE and FqMerger. BLAST was used to align contigs to IMGT TRBV, TRBD and TRBJ reference genes, and CDR3 was defined according to IMGT. Any clonotype with a frequency above 0.1% was classified as a highly expanded clone. Repertoire diversity was measured by Shannon entropy, and V-J evenness by the Gini coefficient. A clonotype was considered public if more than one individual shared it. TCRdb reworked the public reads: Q25 trimming with fastp, MiXCR clone assembly, productive beta chains retained. Each CDR3 protein gets just one entry, which takes the most common genes and DNA from the rows behind it. The V and J calls reflect TCRdb's pipeline rather than the authors' work. Counted in this sample were approximately 310,000 distinct CDR3 sequences; 18% of them appeared once. 35% to 45% of the sample lies in the top ten.

These data originate in a study of regulatory T cells in long-lasting Graves disease (dated by TCRdb to about 2021). Looking at the study overall: Antithyroid drugs had been taken for less than 3 months by newly diagnosed Graves' disease patients. This study used TCR sequencing and RNA sequencing of peripheral blood to compare persistent Graves' disease patients against newly diagnosed Graves' disease patients. The study took place in China and was registered as a clinical trial. A total of roughly 33 samples were covered by TCR sequencing, comprising 13 persistent and approximately 20 newly diagnosed Graves' disease patients. Overall results and qualifications from the work: More public clonotypes were shared among persistent patients (under 3,000) than among newly diagnosed patients (roughly 1,000). Preferential use of TRBV28, TRBJ1-2 and TRBJ2-5 was observed in persistent disease, whereas TRBV20-1 and TRBJ2-1 were favored in newly diagnosed disease. The small sample size was acknowledged by the authors as a limitation that may reduce accuracy. Compared with newly diagnosed patients, persistent Graves' disease patients had lower TCR Shannon entropy and fewer highly expanded clones, which suggests clonal expansion. Sequencing and analysis were limited to the TCR beta chain. Peripheral blood alone was examined, since thyroid tissue, which constituted the primary lesion, could not be accessed.

This material consisted of peripheral blood mononuclear cells (PBMCs), taken at new diagnosis, from a patient treated with antithyroid drugs. Here the chain combines TRBV7-2 and TRBJ1-5; the D gene is unclear. The sequence was obtained from a female donor with Graves disease. The DNA is as follows: TGTGCCAGCAGCTTAGGGTTCGGGGACAATCAGCCCCAGCATTTT. Its protein product is CASSLGFGDNQPQHF.